Sequencing of this T cell receptor beta chain was carried out in a study of early T cells in non-severe SARS-CoV-2 infection. This clonotype came up many times. Attachment of unique molecular identifiers was made to individual cDNA molecules. TCRdb used MiXCR to reprocess the 5' RACE reads, holding one entry per CDR3 protein. This sample has tens of thousands of distinct CDR3 sequences, with 5.3% found just once. Germline CDR1 reads SGHAT; CDR2 reads FQNNGV. This CDR3 region has 12 residues. Trimming took off 5 bases at V and 7 bases at J, with 8 bases between the two ends. The TCR was taken from an adult who was a healthcare worker with PCR-confirmed SARS-CoV-2 infection or an uninfected control (not recorded which). This chain connects TRBV11-2 to TRBJ2-2; D unresolved. Sequencing was performed on whole blood. The CDR3 loop reads CASSPILGELFF. CDR3 sequence (DNA): TGTGCCAGCAGCCCTATCCTCGGGGAGCTGTTTTTT. The variable domain in full, completed from reference TRBV11-2 and TRBJ2-2, reads EAGVAQSPRYKIIEKRQSVAFWCNPISGHATLYWYQQILGQGPKLLIQFQNNGVVDDSQLPKDRFSAERLKGVDSTLKIQPAKLEDSAVYLCASSPILGELFFGEGSRLTVL.